This TCR beta chain is drawn from a study of blood T cell repertoires in COVID-19. Across the study: Whether acute or convalescent, the COVID-19 samples came from the United States, Italy and Spain. From T cells, B-cell-depleted T cells, or PBMCs came the material, which was cDNA or gDNA.

The protocol was immunoSEQ multiplex PCR, while the TCRdb copy is restricted to in-frame clones and leaves out a portion. Of more than 150,000 clones in the sample, around 87% were seen once. CDR3 size: 14 residues. The V and J ends lost 6 bases and 4 bases respectively, with 15 bases between them. CDR1 and CDR2 from the germline V gene are MGHRA and YSYEKL. Sequencing was carried out using peripheral blood. V and J are TRBV4-1 and TRBJ2-5, with a tentative D call TRBD2 (5 bases). This TCR was sampled from a woman aged 18-29 years who had recovered from COVID-19. Written as DNA, the CDR3 is TGCGCCAGCAGTCCCGTTGAGGGCTCAGAGACCCAGTACTTC. It is translated as CASSPVEGSETQYF.